This entry lists 16 T cell receptor beta chains sequenced from one sample in a study of CD8 T cells in Susac syndrome. Random-hexamer reverse transcription was applied to about 0.5 to 1 ug RNA. TCRdb reprocessed the immunoSEQ multiplex PCR reads via MiXCR and lists one record per CDR3 protein. This sample carries roughly 200,000 distinct CDR3 sequences, more than 85% of them seen once, and the ten largest clones take around 0.076%. The sample consisted of CD4+ T cells from PBMCs. The source is a human donor with multiple sclerosis.

The rearrangement joins TRBV29-1 to TRBJ1-5, with unresolved D. Trimming cost V 7 bases and J 0 bases, with 13 bases left between them. CDR1 and CDR2 (germline): SQVTM, ANQGSEA. The length of the CDR3 is 14 residues. CDR3 coding DNA: TGCAGCGCCTCAATGGGCATTAGCAATCAGCCCCAGCATTTT. Protein product: CSASMGISNQPQHF.

This sequence joins TRBV6-5 and TRBJ2-3; 9 positions match TRBD1. Germline V gene sequence: CDR1 MNHEY, CDR2 SVGAGI. J lost 5 bases, V lost 4 bases, and 13 bases had no gene match. The CDR3 runs 17 residues. The CDR3 DNA reads TGTGCCAGCAGTTCTGATCCCGGGACAGGGAAACGAGATACGCAGTATTTT. This gives the protein CASSSDPGTGKRDTQYF.

Of note for this clonotype: The junction departs from germline at one end; a sequencing error may be responsible. This sequence joins TRBV9 and TRBJ2-2, with 8 nucleotides matching TRBD2. Germline V gene data show CDR1 as SGDLS and CDR2 as YYNGEE. This CDR3 comprises 16 residues. For the CDR3, the DNA is TGTGCCTGCAGCGCCATCGGCGGGGGGATGGCCGGGGAGCTGTTTTTT. Its protein product is CACSAIGGGMAGELFF.

Only one count was recorded for this clonotype. CDR3: CASSSRHNSEQYV. CDR3 nucleotides: TGTGCCAGCAGTTCGCGACACAATTCCGAGCAGTACGTC. The genes are TRBV27 and TRBJ2-7; no reliable D call. The germline gives CDR1 MNHEY, CDR2 SMNVEV (reference sequence). Trimming left V 4 bases short and J 6 bases short, with 13 bases between. The CDR3 has 13 amino acids.

The rearrangement links TRBV12-3 or TRBV12-4 to TRBJ2-6, with TRBD2 matching over 8 bases. With V trimmed by 7 bases and J by 1 base, 9 bases remained unmatched. This CDR3 has 17 amino acids. CDR3 loop: CASTLSGEASGANVLTF. In nucleotides, the CDR3 is TGTGCCAGCACCCTTAGCGGGGAGGCTTCTGGGGCCAACGTCCTGACTTTC.

This chain uses TRBV9 with TRBJ2-7, with 9 bases fitting TRBD1. V gave up 4 bases and J gave up 7 bases; unmatched junction bases: 15. From germline, CDR1 is SGDLS and CDR2 YYNGEE. This CDR3 has 16 residues. DNA for the CDR3: TGTGCCAGCAGCACGGGACCGGGACAGGGAGTAAATGAGCAGTACTTC. Translating it yields CASSTGPGQGVNEQYF.

This sequence joins TRBV10-3 and TRBJ2-1; D possibly corresponds to TRBD2 (7 bases). Looked up from germline, CDR1 is ENHRY and CDR2 is SYGVKD. Trimming took 7 bases from V and 6 from J, leaving 16 bases between them. CDR3 length equals 14 residues. The CDR3: CAIKGRGGGNEQFF. The CDR3 bases are TGTGCCATCAAGGGCCGGGGAGGGGGCAATGAGCAGTTCTTC.

The rearrangement joins TRBV5-4 to TRBJ1-2, with unresolved D. The germline V and J ends were trimmed by 0 bases and 8 bases, with 14 bases remaining between them. The CDR3 is 14 amino acids. Germline CDR1 SGHNT, CDR2 YYREEE (reference sequence). The CDR3 sequence is CASSLEGGFEGYTF. In nucleotides, the CDR3 is TGTGCCAGCAGCTTGGAGGGTGGTTTCGAGGGCTACACCTTC.

The CDR3 coding sequence is TGTGCCAGCAGTCCCGGACTAGCGGGGTACCCCCGGACGTACAATGAGCAGTTCTTC. This gives the protein CASSPGLAGYPRTYNEQFF. The rearrangement joins TRBV12-3 or TRBV12-4 to TRBJ2-1, with TRBD2 matching over 12 bases. The CDR3 covers 19 residues. The J segment lost 4 bases and the V segment lost 5 bases, leaving 15 bases of the junction unmatched.

The chain combines TRBV9 with TRBJ1-1; TRBD1 is a possible D gene (5 bases). Germline CDR1 and CDR2: SGDLS and YYNGEE. V shed 4 bases and J shed 0 bases, with 16 bases lying between them. The CDR3 consists of 16 residues. The CDR3 region is CASSRDGAGMNTEAFF. CDR3 in DNA: TGTGCCAGCAGCCGGGATGGGGCCGGTATGAACACTGAAGCTTTCTTT.

The CDR3 DNA is TGCAGCGTTGGGAGGGAGAGGAACACTGAAGCTTTCTTT. As protein: CSVGRERNTEAFF. This sequence joins TRBV29-1 and TRBJ1-1; D remains unclear. This CDR3 is built from 13 residues. CDR1 is SQVTM and CDR2 is ANQGSEA in the germline V gene. Between the trimmed V and J ends, which lost 4 bases and 1 base, there was a span of 10 bases. Variable domain in full (rest from reference TRBV29-1 and TRBJ1-1): SAVISQKPSRDICQRGTSLTIQCQVDSQVTMMFWYRQQPGQSLTLIATANQGSEATYESGFVIDKFPISRPNLTFSTLTVSNMSPEDSSIYLCSVGRERNTEAFFGQGTRLTVV.

This clonotype was counted a single time. CDR3 bases: TGCAGTGCTAGCAGGTGGGACAGAGCGAGTACCCAGTACTTC. This gives the protein CSASRWDRASTQYF. The gene calls are TRBV20-1 and TRBJ2-5; 7 bases agree with TRBD1. This CDR3 region has 14 residues. In germline, CDR1 is DFQATT, CDR2 SNEGSKA (reference sequence). The ends lost 3 bases at V and 8 bases at J; junction bases unmatched: 12.

This chain joins TRBV30 and TRBJ1-5, with D unresolved. Germline V lookup: CDR1 GTSNPN, CDR2 SVGIG (reference sequence). This CDR3 spans 13 amino acids. The V end was cut by 2 bases, the J end by 5 bases, with 10 bases between. CDR3 amino acids: CAWSPTRDQPQHF. CDR3 bases: TGTGCCTGGAGTCCCACACGGGATCAGCCCCAGCATTTT.

The rearrangement links TRBV6-6 to TRBJ1-6; D is undetermined. The germline V gene has CDR1 MNHNY and CDR2 SVGAGI (reference sequence). The ends were cut back, 2 bases at V and 9 bases at J, with 14 bases in the middle. The CDR3 is 15 amino acids. The CDR3, as DNA: TGTGCCAGCAGTTACGTTCCCGAGGGTCTTTCACCCCTCCACTTT. Translation gives CASSYVPEGLSPLHF.

The V gene is TRBV7-9, the J gene TRBJ2-3; tentatively, D is TRBD2 (6 bases). This CDR3 contains 16 residues. Germline V CDR1 and CDR2: SEHNR, FQNEAQ (reference sequence). V was cut by 0 bases and J by 2 bases, with 12 bases left in between. The CDR3 sequence is CASSLARDGITDTQYF. The CDR3 nucleotides are TGTGCCAGCAGCTTAGCGCGGGACGGAATCACAGATACGCAGTATTTT.

This chain uses TRBV29-1 with TRBJ1-2, with D maybe TRBD1 (5 bases). Germline V gene data show CDR1 as SQVTM and CDR2 as ANQGSEA. CDR3 length equals 13 residues. Trimming took 3 bases from V and 4 from J, leaving 12 bases between them. CDR3 DNA sequence: TGCAGCGTTGAGGGGCCCGCCGGCTATGGCTACACCTTC. Encoded protein: CSVEGPAGYGYTF. The full variable domain, in which reference TRBV29-1 and TRBJ1-2 provide the parts outside the CDR3, is SAVISQKPSRDICQRGTSLTIQCQVDSQVTMMFWYRQQPGQSLTLIATANQGSEATYESGFVIDKFPISRPNLTFSTLTVSNMSPEDSSIYLCSVEGPAGYGYTFGSGTRLTVV.